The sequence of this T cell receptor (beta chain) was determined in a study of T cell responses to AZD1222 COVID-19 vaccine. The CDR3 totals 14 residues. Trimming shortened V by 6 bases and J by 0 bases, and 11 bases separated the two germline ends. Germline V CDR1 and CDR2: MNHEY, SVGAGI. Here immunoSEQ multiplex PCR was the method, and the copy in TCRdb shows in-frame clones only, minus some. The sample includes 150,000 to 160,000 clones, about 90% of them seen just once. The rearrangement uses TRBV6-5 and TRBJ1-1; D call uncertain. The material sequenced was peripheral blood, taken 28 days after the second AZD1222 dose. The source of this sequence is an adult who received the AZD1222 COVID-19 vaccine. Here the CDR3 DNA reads TGTGCCAGCAGCCTCGGACGGATGAACACTGAAGCTTTCTTT. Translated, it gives CASSLGRMNTEAFF.